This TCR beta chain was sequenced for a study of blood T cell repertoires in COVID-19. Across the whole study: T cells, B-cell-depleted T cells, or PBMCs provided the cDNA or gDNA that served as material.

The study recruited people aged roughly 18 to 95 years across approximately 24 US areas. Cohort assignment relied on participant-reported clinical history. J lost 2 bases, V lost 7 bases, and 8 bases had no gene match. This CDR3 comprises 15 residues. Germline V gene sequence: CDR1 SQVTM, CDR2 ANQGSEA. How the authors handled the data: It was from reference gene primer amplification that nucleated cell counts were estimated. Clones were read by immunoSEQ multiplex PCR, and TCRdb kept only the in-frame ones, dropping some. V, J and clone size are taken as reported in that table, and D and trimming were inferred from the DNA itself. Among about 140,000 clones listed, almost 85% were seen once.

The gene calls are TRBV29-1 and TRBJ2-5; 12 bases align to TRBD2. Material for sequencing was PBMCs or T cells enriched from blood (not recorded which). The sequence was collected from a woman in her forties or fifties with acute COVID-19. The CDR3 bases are TGCAGCGCCTTACTAGCGGGAGGCCTGCAAGAGACCCAGTACTTC. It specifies CSALLAGGLQETQYF.